This TCR beta chain was sequenced in a study of T cell repertoires in cytomegalovirus infection. Study-wide background: Public signatures in TCR beta pointed to CMV infection and matching HLA type. The study's findings and limits: CMV-specific TCR beta clonotypes restricted by HLA-C dominated the ex vivo response. Summed public TCR beta family frequency identified CMV carriers bearing the relevant HLA.

Using its own MiXCR run on the reads, TCRdb lists one record per CDR3 protein. The sample lists around 130,000 distinct CDR3 sequences, roughly 9% occurring once. There are a few counts of this clonotype. What it binds is not known. The sample comprised PBMCs. The sequence came from a human donor in good health (CMV status not recorded). Some clones in this sample may be carry-over from other donors' samples.

CDR3 region: CASSQPVNPDTQYF. CDR3 DNA: TGTGCCAGCAGCCAACCAGTTAACCCCGATACGCAGTATTTT. The gene calls are TRBV3-1 and TRBJ2-3; no reliable D call. CDR3 length equals 14 residues. CDR1 and CDR2 (germline): LGHDT, YNNKEL (reference sequence). V dropped 2 bases and J dropped 6 bases, with 12 bases sitting between them.